This TCR beta chain emerged from a study of cytomegalovirus exposure and HLA in healthy donors. The PCR made use of 60 Vbeta and 13 Jbeta primers. Data came from immunoSEQ multiplex PCR; TCRdb stores just in-frame clones and leaves some out. The data show 110,000 to 150,000 clones, roughly 80% seen once. Trimming pared 5 bases from V and 4 bases from J, leaving 11 bases between. The CDR3 has 13 residues. Germline CDR1 and CDR2: GTSNPN and SVGIG (reference sequence). The chain recombines TRBV30 with TRBJ1-4; no definite D call. The sequence derives from a woman aged 40 to 50 in good health and CMV-seropositive. Input material: PBMCs. The CDR3 DNA reads TGTGCCTGGGAAAGGGAGAATAATGAAAAACTGTTTTTT. Protein sequence: CAWERENNEKLFF.